The 23 T cell receptor beta chains below all came from one sample that was sequenced in a study of cytomegalovirus exposure and HLA in healthy donors (TCRdb year 2017). The method behind the library was the immunoSEQ multiplex PCR assay. A mixture of 60 forward primers for TCR Vbeta segments and 13 reverse primers for TCR Jbeta segments was used in the multiplex PCR. In its TCRdb copy, this immuneACCESS table keeps in-frame sequences only and misses some clones. Where compared with another copy, unresolved V genes explain less than half of these, and the others have no known cause. This sample has over 65,000 clones in its table, and roughly two thirds of those were observed once. The top ten constitute 6.9% of the sample. Sample: PBMCs. These receptors all come from a woman aged 45-59 years in good health and CMV-seropositive.

The chain is built from TRBV11-3 and TRBJ1-6; D is possibly TRBD1 (5 bases). V was shortened by 4 bases and J by 13 bases, with 14 bases between the two germline ends. The CDR3 runs to 13 residues. Germline loops: CDR1 SGHNT, CDR2 YENEEA. CDR3 coding DNA: TGTGCCAGCAGCTGGGGGGACGCATTCCCCCTCCACTTT. This gives the protein CASSWGDAFPLHF.

The chain recombines TRBV6-6 with TRBJ2-7, with 9 nucleotides matching TRBD2. CDR1 is MNHNY and CDR2 is SVGAGI in the germline V gene (reference sequence). The V gene end was trimmed by 4 bases and the J gene end by 7 bases; junction bases not matched to a gene: 14. This CDR3 is built from 16 residues. DNA for the CDR3: TGTGCCAGCAGTTGGGGTGCGGGGGGGCCTTCGAATGAGCAGTACGTC. Protein sequence: CASSWGAGGPSNEQYV.

This chain joins TRBV2 and TRBJ1-5, with 8 bases aligning to TRBD1. J lost 4 bases, V lost 7 bases, and 9 bases had no gene match. Germline-derived CDR1 and CDR2 are SNHLY and FYNNEI. The CDR3 totals 15 residues. The CDR3 sequence: CASTDRGEGNQPQHF. In DNA form, the CDR3 reads TGTGCCAGCACAGACAGGGGCGAGGGAAATCAGCCCCAGCATTTT. Variable domain in full (rest from reference TRBV2 and TRBJ1-5): EPEVTQTPSHQVTQMGQEVILRCVPISNHLYFYWYRQILGQKVEFLVSFYNNEISEKSEIFDDQFSVERPDGSNFTLKIRSTKLEDSAMYFCASTDRGEGNQPQHFGDGTRLSIL.

The chain employs TRBV2 and TRBJ2-3; D remains unclear. Germline assignment: CDR1 SNHLY and CDR2 FYNNEI. The length of the CDR3 is 13 residues. V was pared by 11 bases and J by 1 base, with 13 bases between. The CDR3 nucleotides read TGTGCCGGAGTCAGAGACGGCACAGATACGCAGTATTTT. It translates to CAGVRDGTDTQYF.

This clone came up a few times. This rearrangement joins TRBV7-3 to TRBJ1-1; D is perhaps TRBD1 (5 bases). The CDR3 is 14 amino acids. The germline gives CDR1 SGHTA, CDR2 FQGTGA. V was cut by 5 bases and J by 1 base, with 11 bases left in between. This chain's CDR3 is CASSRDGQNTEAFF. The CDR3 nucleotides read TGTGCCAGCAGCCGCGACGGACAGAACACTGAAGCTTTCTTT.

This clone appeared a few times. DNA of the CDR3: TGTGCCAGCAGCCGGACAGGGGGCTTGATCACTGAAGCTTTCTTT. Translation gives CASSRTGGLITEAFF. The chain joins TRBV27 to TRBJ1-1; 11 bases map to TRBD1. The germline V gene encodes CDR1 MNHEY and CDR2 SMNVEV (reference sequence). J gave up 4 bases and V 6 bases, and 7 bases lay outside the gene matches. The CDR3 has 15 amino acids.

J is TRBJ1-5 and V is TRBV6-1; D perhaps matches TRBD1 (6 bases). Germline values: CDR1 MNHNS, CDR2 SASEGT. This CDR3 contains 15 residues. Trimming shortened V by 7 bases and J by 3 bases, and 16 bases separated the two germline ends. Here the CDR3 reads CASTAYRALNQPQHF. CDR3 nucleotides: TGTGCCAGCACCGCATACAGGGCCCTCAATCAGCCCCAGCATTTT.

This clone has just one count. Here the CDR3 DNA reads TGTGCCAGCAGCTTAACGGGAAGGGGCGGGGGACGCACAGATACGCAGTATTTT. Amino acids: CASSLTGRGGGRTDTQYF. V and J are TRBV7-3 and TRBJ2-3, with 7 bases lining up with TRBD2. This CDR3 is built from 18 residues. Trimming at V came to 0 bases and at J to 1 base, leaving 10 bases not matched to a gene. CDR1 SGHTA and CDR2 FQGTGA come from the germline V gene.

The V and J genes are TRBV5-1 and TRBJ1-3; possibly TRBD1 for D (6 bases). With 2 bases removed from V and 7 bases from J, the gap between germline ends came to 16 bases. Germline CDR1 is SGHRS and CDR2 is YFSETQ. The CDR3 extends over 15 amino acids. The CDR3: CASSLNREGRNTIYF. CDR3 DNA sequence: TGCGCCAGCAGCTTAAACAGGGAGGGAAGGAACACCATATATTTT.

The rearrangement links TRBV7-3 to TRBJ2-1; D remains unclear. The CDR3 contains 13 residues. Germline-derived CDR1 and CDR2 are SGHTA and FQGTGA. V was pared by 0 bases and J by 14 bases, with 14 bases between. In nucleotides, the CDR3 is TGTGCCAGCAGCTTAACGTCAGAGGCTTCGAAGTTCTTC. Its translation: CASSLTSEASKFF. Full variable domain (missing parts from reference TRBV7-3 and TRBJ2-1): GAGVSQTPSNKVTEKGKYVELRCDPISGHTALYWYRQSLGQGPEFLIYFQGTGAADDSGLPNDRFFAVRPEGSVSTLKIQRTERGDSAVYLCASSLTSEASKFFGPGTRLTVL.

J is TRBJ2-5 and V is TRBV7-8, with D unresolved. Germline V lookup: CDR1 SGHVS, CDR2 FQNEAQ. This CDR3 is built from 15 residues. With 4 bases removed from V and 5 bases from J, the gap between germline ends came to 17 bases. The chain's CDR3 is CASSSFEEIPETQYF. The DNA for the CDR3 is TGTGCCAGCAGCTCGTTCGAAGAGATACCGGAGACCCAGTACTTC.

V is TRBV5-1 and J is TRBJ2-3, with 12 bases aligning to TRBD2. The germline V gene has CDR1 SGHRS and CDR2 YFSETQ. This CDR3 is built from 18 residues. V was pared by 6 bases and J by 1 base, with 12 bases of the junction left unmatched. CDR3 in DNA: TGCGCCAGCACAGGGTCGAGGACTAGCGGGGTACGCACAGATACGCAGTATTTT. This gives the protein CASTGSRTSGVRTDTQYF.

J is TRBJ1-6 and V is TRBV9, with a weak D call TRBD1 (5 bases). CDR1 and CDR2 from the germline V gene are SGDLS and YYNGEE. V was trimmed by 1 base and J by 7 bases, leaving 9 bases between them. The CDR3 sequence is 14 residues long. The CDR3 reads CASSVTGQNSPLHF. The CDR3 bases are TGTGCCAGCAGCGTAACAGGTCAAAATTCACCCCTCCACTTT.

The chain is built from TRBV6-6 and TRBJ1-1, with D possibly TRBD1 on 5 matching bases. Between the trimmed V and J ends, which lost 11 bases and 5 bases, there was a span of 12 bases. CDR1 is MNHNY, CDR2 SVGAGI, per germline (reference sequence). This CDR3 is built from 11 residues. The CDR3 loop is CAGMGGTEAFF. DNA of the CDR3: TGTGCCGGGATGGGGGGAACTGAAGCTTTCTTT.

The CDR3 sequence is CASSIDSLQTQYF. As DNA, the CDR3 is TGTGCCAGTAGTATAGATTCCCTCCAGACCCAGTACTTC. The chain has TRBV19 and TRBJ2-5; D gene ambiguous. Between the trimmed V and J ends, which lost 0 bases and 6 bases, there was a span of 8 bases. Germline loops: CDR1 LNHDA, CDR2 SQIVND (reference sequence). The CDR3 runs to 13 residues.

This sequence joins TRBV9 and TRBJ2-5, with 7 bases that match TRBD1. This CDR3 has 15 amino acids. CDR1 is SGDLS and CDR2 is YYNGEE in the germline V gene. Trimming at V came to 4 bases and at J to 1 base, leaving 7 bases not matched to a gene. The CDR3 bases are TGTGCCAGCAGCCACGGACAGGCCGTCCAAGAGACCCAGTACTTC. Encoded protein: CASSHGQAVQETQYF. Based on the CDR3 plus reference TRBV9 and TRBJ2-5, the full variable domain is DSGVTQTPKHLITATGQRVTLRCSPRSGDLSVYWYQQSLDQGLQFLIQYYNGEERAKGNILERFSAQQFPDLHSELNLSSLELGDSALYFCASSHGQAVQETQYFGPGTRLLVL.

The rearrangement joins TRBV11-2 to TRBJ1-5; no reliable D call. Trimming pared 1 base from V and 7 bases from J, leaving 8 bases between. The germline V gene has CDR1 SGHAT and CDR2 FQNNGV. This CDR3 has 13 residues. As DNA, the CDR3 is TGTGCCAGCAGCTTAGGGTGGAGCCAGCCCCAGCATTTT. Protein product: CASSLGWSQPQHF.

A few counts support this clone. This chain's CDR3 is CASSLRRGARETQYF. The CDR3 coding sequence is TGTGCCAGCAGCTTACGACGGGGGGCCAGGGAGACCCAGTACTTC. The V gene is TRBV5-5, the J gene TRBJ2-5, with a weak D call TRBD2 (7 bases). The germline CDR1 and CDR2 sequences are SGHKS and YYEKEE (reference sequence). Trimming took off 2 bases at V and 5 bases at J, with 16 bases between the two ends. The CDR3 contains 15 residues.

This chain links TRBV25-1 with TRBJ1-1, with 8 bases matching TRBD1. V was clipped by 6 bases and J by 11 bases; unmatched bases: 11. CDR1 MGHDK and CDR2 SYGVNS come from the germline V gene. The CDR3 spans 13 residues. The CDR3 spells CASSVDRVKEAFF. CDR3 in DNA: TGTGCCAGCAGCGTGGACAGGGTGAAGGAGGCTTTCTTT.

V is TRBV5-1 and J is TRBJ1-2, with 7 bases identical to TRBD1. CDR1 is SGHRS, CDR2 YFSETQ, per germline. This CDR3 contains 14 residues. J gave up 5 bases and V 3 bases, and 7 bases lay outside the gene matches. CDR3 DNA: TGCGCCAGCAGCTCCGGGACAGAGATATATGGCTACACCTTC. This encodes CASSSGTEIYGYTF.

This clone appeared a single time. This sequence joins TRBV7-3 and TRBJ2-7; no firm D call. The germline V gene has CDR1 SGHTA and CDR2 FQGTGA. V lost 5 bases to trimming and J lost 6 bases, with 14 bases between them. This CDR3 is 13 amino acids long. The CDR3 spells CASSASRGSEQYF. DNA of the CDR3: TGTGCCAGCAGCGCGAGCCGCGGCAGCGAGCAGTACTTC.

This chain links TRBV5-1 with TRBJ1-2, with D possibly TRBD1 on 5 matching bases. Germline values: CDR1 SGHRS, CDR2 YFSETQ. The CDR3 is 13 amino acids. V was clipped by 2 bases and J by 4 bases, with 9 bases between them. CDR3 loop: CASSFNRLYGYTF. CDR3 coding DNA: TGCGCCAGCAGCTTTAACAGGCTCTATGGCTACACCTTC.

V usage is TRBV6-6 and J usage is TRBJ1-6, with 9 bases aligning to TRBD1. CDR3 length: 16 residues. The germline gives CDR1 MNHNY, CDR2 SVGAGI (reference sequence). Trimming removed 0 bases from V and 9 bases from J; junction bases left unmatched: 6. The CDR3 loop reads CASSYSSTGGISPLHF. The DNA of the CDR3 is TGTGCCAGCAGTTACTCGAGTACAGGGGGCATTTCACCCCTCCACTTT.